The T cell receptor beta chain under discussion was sequenced for a study of blood T cell repertoires in COVID-19. Overall study: Whether acute or convalescent, the COVID-19 samples came from the United States, Italy and Spain. PBMCs, B-cell-depleted T cells, or T cells were the source of the cDNA or gDNA that made up the material.

In the authors' workflow: Amplified reference gene primers provided the basis for estimating nucleated cell counts. Produced via immunoSEQ multiplex PCR; TCRdb's table is partial and in-frame only. V and J calls and clone size are given by that table; D and trimming were obtained from the DNA. The data hold approximately 210,000 clones, with 80% to 90% observed a single time. The receptor was derived from a woman aged 45-65 years with acute or convalescent COVID-19. Sample: peripheral blood.

The CDR3, as DNA: TGTGCCAGCAGTAATCCGGGACAGGGACCCCCCGAGCAGTACTTC. Protein sequence: CASSNPGQGPPEQYF. V usage is TRBV6-5 and J usage is TRBJ2-7; 9 bases agree with TRBD1. With 5 bases clipped from V and 6 bases from J, the junction kept 11 bases outside the gene matches. Germline V lookup: CDR1 MNHEY, CDR2 SVGAGI. The CDR3 has 15 residues.